A selection of T cell receptor beta chains follows, all from one sample in a study of T cell responses to AZD1222 COVID-19 vaccine. Repertoires were generated with immunoSEQ multiplex PCR, while TCRdb's copy carries only in-frame clones and drops some. The repertoire includes roughly 67,000 clones, about 89% of them detected once, and 28% sits in the top ten. The material was peripheral blood, obtained 28 days after the second AZD1222 dose. The receptors were gathered from an adult who received the AZD1222 COVID-19 vaccine. The CDR3 runs from the conserved cysteine through the conserved F or W. A D gene is named only where the DNA matches it firmly. A clone size is listed for some rows: how often the clone was seen (once, few, many), or a class if it is expanded.

d_gene: NA; v_gene: TRBV2; j_gene: TRBJ1-2; abundance: NA; CDR3aa: CASSALLGYLNYGYTF; CDR3nt: TGTGCCAGCAGTGCGTTGCTTGGGTACCTCAACTATGGCTACACCTTC
d_gene: TRBD2; v_gene: TRBV19; j_gene: TRBJ2-1; abundance: NA; CDR3aa: CASSSGLAGANNEQFF; CDR3nt: TGTGCCAGTAGTTCCGGACTAGCGGGAGCAAACAATGAGCAGTTCTTC
d_gene: NA; v_gene: TRBV5-6; j_gene: TRBJ2-1; abundance: NA; CDR3aa: CASSSRRTTTTEQFF; CDR3nt: TGTGCCAGCAGCTCACGACGGACAACTACAACTGAGCAGTTCTTC
d_gene: TRBD2; v_gene: TRBV2; j_gene: TRBJ2-1; abundance: NA; CDR3aa: CASSVGASGRGEQFF; CDR3nt: TGTGCCAGCAGTGTCGGAGCTAGCGGGAGGGGTGAGCAGTTCTTC
d_gene: NA; v_gene: TRBV18; j_gene: TRBJ2-5; abundance: NA; CDR3aa: CASSPGPAGTQYF; CDR3nt: TGTGCCAGCTCACCAGGGCCCGCCGGGACCCAGTACTTC
d_gene: NA; v_gene: TRBV3-1/TRBV3-2; j_gene: TRBJ2-7; abundance: NA; CDR3aa: CASAQAPNREQYF; CDR3nt: TGTGCCAGCGCCCAGGCACCGAATCGTGAGCAGTACTTC
d_gene: NA; v_gene: TRBV5-6; j_gene: TRBJ1-4; abundance: NA; CDR3aa: CASSRPGEGANEKLFF; CDR3nt: TGTGCCAGCAGCCGCCCGGGGGAGGGAGCTAATGAAAAACTGTTTTTT
d_gene: TRBD2; v_gene: TRBV11-2; j_gene: TRBJ2-7; abundance: NA; CDR3aa: CASSILGGGGDEQYF; CDR3nt: TGTGCCAGCAGCATTCTTGGGGGGGGTGGAGACGAGCAGTACTTC
d_gene: TRBD1; v_gene: TRBV28; j_gene: TRBJ2-7; abundance: NA; CDR3aa: CATKPGQGYGEQYF; CDR3nt: TGTGCCACCAAACCGGGACAGGGATACGGCGAGCAGTACTTC
d_gene: TRBD2; v_gene: TRBV29-1; j_gene: TRBJ2-7; abundance: NA; CDR3aa: CSVTGTSGTSFYEQYF; CDR3nt: TGCAGCGTTACTGGGACTAGCGGGACAAGCTTCTACGAGCAGTACTTC
d_gene: NA; v_gene: TRBV4-1; j_gene: TRBJ2-5; abundance: few; CDR3aa: CASSQDGTQETQYF; CDR3nt: TGCGCCAGCAGCCAAGACGGGACACAAGAGACCCAGTACTTC
d_gene: TRBD2; v_gene: TRBV27; j_gene: TRBJ2-5; abundance: NA; CDR3aa: CASSLGLGGEETQYF; CDR3nt: TGTGCCAGCAGTTTAGGGCTGGGAGGGGAAGAGACCCAGTACTTC
d_gene: NA; v_gene: TRBV5-5; j_gene: TRBJ1-2; abundance: NA; CDR3aa: CASSGGTGTYGYTF; CDR3nt: TGTGCCAGCAGCGGAGGAACCGGGACGTACGGCTACACCTTC
d_gene: NA; v_gene: TRBV19; j_gene: TRBJ1-4; abundance: once; CDR3aa: CASSLGAFGEKLFF; CDR3nt: TGTGCCAGTAGTCTGGGGGCTTTCGGTGAAAAACTGTTTTTT
d_gene: TRBD2; v_gene: TRBV15; j_gene: TRBJ2-1; abundance: NA; CDR3aa: CATGLAGGVSDEQFF; CDR3nt: TGTGCCACCGGTCTAGCGGGAGGTGTTTCGGATGAGCAGTTCTTC
d_gene: NA; v_gene: TRBV25-1; j_gene: TRBJ2-2; abundance: NA; CDR3aa: CASSELMVNTGELFF; CDR3nt: TGTGCCAGCAGTGAACTTATGGTGAACACCGGGGAGCTGTTTTTT
d_gene: TRBD1; v_gene: TRBV7-3; j_gene: TRBJ2-3; abundance: NA; CDR3aa: CASSLTGGTGGTDTQYF; CDR3nt: TGTGCCAGCAGCTTAACTGGGGGGACAGGGGGCACAGATACGCAGTATTTT
d_gene: TRBD1; v_gene: TRBV12-3/TRBV12-4; j_gene: TRBJ1-2; abundance: few; CDR3aa: CASTYGQGDGYTF; CDR3nt: TGTGCCAGCACCTACGGACAGGGTGACGGCTACACCTTC
d_gene: TRBD1; v_gene: TRBV11-2; j_gene: TRBJ1-1; abundance: once; CDR3aa: CASSRGTDTEAFF; CDR3nt: TGTGCCAGCAGCCGGGGGACAGACACTGAAGCTTTCTTT
d_gene: TRBD1; v_gene: TRBV5-4; j_gene: TRBJ1-6; abundance: NA; CDR3aa: CASSPYGTGFSPLHF; CDR3nt: TGTGCCAGCAGTCCATACGGGACAGGGTTTTCACCCCTCCACTTT
d_gene: NA; v_gene: TRBV11-2; j_gene: TRBJ2-4; abundance: NA; CDR3aa: CASSLAGRENIQYF; CDR3nt: TGTGCCAGCAGCTTAGCCGGCCGGGAAAACATTCAGTACTTC
d_gene: TRBD2; v_gene: TRBV11-2; j_gene: TRBJ2-7; abundance: NA; CDR3aa: CASSLEGSGYYEQYF; CDR3nt: TGTGCCAGCAGCTTAGAAGGTAGCGGGTACTACGAGCAGTACTTC